Following are 20 T cell receptor beta chains from one sample sequenced in a study of cytomegalovirus exposure and HLA in healthy donors. Both 60 Vbeta primers and 13 Jbeta primers went into the PCR. Sequencing was performed with immunoSEQ multiplex PCR; in TCRdb, only in-frame clones are kept and a portion is missing. The sample contains approximately 170,000 clones, around 68% of which appear only once. The sequenced sample was PBMCs. The source of these receptors is a man over 45 in good health and CMV-seronegative.

The CDR3 sequence is CATSREFHSGNTIYF. The CDR3 DNA is TGTGCCACCAGCAGAGAGTTTCACTCTGGAAACACCATATATTTT. This sequence joins TRBV15 and TRBJ1-3; D gene unclear. V was cut by 0 bases and J by 0 bases, with 6 bases left in between. Germline V CDR1 and CDR2: LNHNV, YYDKDF (reference sequence). CDR3 size: 15 residues.

A remark on this clone: Other nucleotide sequences in the sample specify the same CDR3. V and J are TRBV6-5 and TRBJ2-1; 9 bases match TRBD1. This CDR3 contains 15 residues. CDR1 and CDR2 from the germline V gene are MNHEY and SVGAGI. Trimming took 5 bases from V and 2 from J; bases not matched to a gene: 4. In nucleotides, the CDR3 is TGTGCCAGCAGTCTACAGGGGGCACCCTACAATGAGCAGTTCTTC. Translating gives CASSLQGAPYNEQFF.

The rearrangement uses TRBV6-5 and TRBJ1-2, with D unclear. This CDR3 has 15 amino acids. Germline V gives CDR1 MNHEY, CDR2 SVGAGI. V was trimmed by 5 bases and J by 2 bases, leaving 15 bases between them. CDR3 in amino acids: CASSPRNRGNYGYTF. CDR3 sequence (DNA): TGTGCCAGCAGTCCACGGAACCGGGGAAACTATGGCTACACCTTC.

The chain employs TRBV19 and TRBJ1-1; 9 bases map to TRBD1. Germline loops: CDR1 LNHDA, CDR2 SQIVND (reference sequence). This CDR3 spans 17 amino acids. The V gene end was trimmed by 4 bases and the J gene end by 1 base; junction bases not matched to a gene: 10. The CDR3 DNA follows: TGTGCCAGTAGTACCTTCCCGGGACAGGGCCCGAACACTGAAGCTTTCTTT. It encodes CASSTFPGQGPNTEAFF.

The chain combines TRBV6-5 with TRBJ1-5; TRBD1 might be the D (6 bases). The CDR3 loop spans 16 amino acids. Germline V gene data show CDR1 as MNHEY and CDR2 as SVGAGI. V dropped 0 bases and J dropped 4 bases, with 13 bases sitting between them. CDR3 nucleotides: TGTGCCAGCAGTTACTCGTTCAGGGGAGGGAATCAGCCCCAGCATTTT. Encoded protein: CASSYSFRGGNQPQHF.

This clone was found a few times. V and J are TRBV19 and TRBJ1-1, with D hard to call. Germline-derived CDR1 and CDR2 are LNHDA and SQIVND (reference sequence). This CDR3 is built from 14 residues. Trimming pared 1 base from V and 2 bases from J, leaving 8 bases between. In nucleotides, the CDR3 is TGTGCCAGTAGTATAGGCCAGTTCAACACTGAAGCTTTCTTT. Its protein product is CASSIGQFNTEAFF. The full variable domain, rest sourced from reference TRBV19 and TRBJ1-1, is DGGITQSPKYLFRKEGQNVTLSCEQNLNHDAMYWYRQDPGQGLRLIYYSQIVNDFQKGDIAEGYSVSREKKESFPLTVTSAQKNPTAFYLCASSIGQFNTEAFFGQGTRLTVV.

This chain connects TRBV5-1 to TRBJ2-5, with TRBD2 matching over 7 bases. Trimming removed 4 bases from V and 1 base from J; junction bases left unmatched: 7. Germline CDR1 and CDR2: SGHRS and YFSETQ. The CDR3 loop spans 15 amino acids. Here the CDR3 DNA reads TGCGCCAGCAGCCGGGCGGGGGACCTCCAAGAGACCCAGTACTTC. This codes for CASSRAGDLQETQYF.

V gene TRBV5-1 combines with J gene TRBJ2-5; the match to TRBD1 covers 7 bases. This CDR3 has 14 amino acids. The germline V gene encodes CDR1 SGHRS and CDR2 YFSETQ. The J segment lost 2 bases and the V segment lost 4 bases, leaving 5 bases of the junction unmatched. CDR3 nucleotide sequence: TGCGCCAGCAGCCCTGGGACAGTTCAAGAGACCCAGTACTTC. Amino acid sequence: CASSPGTVQETQYF.

The V and J genes are TRBV5-4 and TRBJ1-4; 8 nucleotides line up with TRBD1. V lost 4 bases, J lost 8 bases, and 10 bases stayed unmatched. The CDR3 is 15 residues long. Germline CDR1 is SGHNT and CDR2 is YYREEE (reference sequence). The CDR3 spells CASSLGGQGGEKLFF. CDR3 nucleotide sequence: TGTGCCAGCAGCCTAGGCGGACAGGGAGGAGAAAAACTGTTTTTT.

J is TRBJ2-7 and V is TRBV5-1, with D tentatively TRBD1 (5 bases). There are 15 residues in the CDR3. CDR1 and CDR2 (germline): SGHRS, YFSETQ. Trimming pared 3 bases from V and 0 bases from J, leaving 13 bases between. The CDR3 here is CASSWGRSSSYEQYF. Written as DNA, the CDR3 is TGCGCCAGCAGCTGGGGCCGAAGTAGCTCCTACGAGCAGTACTTC. The whole variable domain, filled in from reference TRBV5-1 and TRBJ2-7, reads KAGVTQTPRYLIKTRGQQVTLSCSPISGHRSVSWYQQTPGQGLQFLFEYFSETQRNKGNFPGRFSGRQFSNSRSEMNVSTLELGDSALYLCASSWGRSSSYEQYFGPGTRLTVT.

The chain carries TRBV5-1 and TRBJ1-6; a possible D gene is TRBD1 (5 bases). V lost 4 bases, J lost 4 bases, and 15 bases lay in between. The CDR3 loop spans 16 amino acids. Germline V gene lookup returns CDR1 SGHRS and CDR2 YFSETQ. CDR3 protein: CASSVDQGLYNSPLHF. The CDR3 bases are TGCGCCAGCAGCGTCGATCAGGGATTATATAATTCACCCCTCCACTTT. The complete variable domain, with remaining parts taken from reference TRBV5-1 and TRBJ1-6, reads KAGVTQTPRYLIKTRGQQVTLSCSPISGHRSVSWYQQTPGQGLQFLFEYFSETQRNKGNFPGRFSGRQFSNSRSEMNVSTLELGDSALYLCASSVDQGLYNSPLHFGNGTRLTVT.

J is TRBJ1-3 and V is TRBV28; D perhaps matches TRBD1 (5 bases). CDR1 is MDHEN, CDR2 SYDVKM, per germline. The CDR3 loop spans 15 amino acids. The V and J ends lost 7 bases and 0 bases respectively, with 13 bases between them. In DNA, the CDR3 is TGTGCCAGCACCCCCCCGGGGGGCTCTGGAAACACCATATATTTT. Translating gives CASTPPGGSGNTIYF.

The chain uses TRBV5-6 and TRBJ1-2, with TRBD1 as a possible D gene (5 bases). V lost 3 bases and J lost 8, with 17 bases in between. The CDR3 is made up of 14 amino acids. Germline V gives CDR1 SGHDT, CDR2 YYEEEE. The DNA of the CDR3 is TGTGCCAGCAGCTGGGGGGTGACGTCTGAGGGCTACACCTTC. This sequence encodes CASSWGVTSEGYTF.

This rearrangement joins TRBV7-2 to TRBJ1-5, with 7 positions matching TRBD1. This CDR3 region has 14 residues. The germline CDR1 and CDR2 sequences are SGHTA and FQGNSA. V lost 5 bases to trimming and J lost 5 bases; unmatched junction nucleotides: 6. This CDR3 is CASSAGGGYQPQHF. The CDR3 coding sequence is TGTGCCAGCAGCGCCGGAGGGGGCTATCAGCCCCAGCATTTT. Complete variable domain (other parts from reference TRBV7-2 and TRBJ1-5): GAGVSQSPSNKVTEKGKDVELRCDPISGHTALYWYRQSLGQGLEFLIYFQGNSAPDKSGLPSDRFSAERTGGSVSTLTIQRTQQEDSAVYLCASSAGGGYQPQHFGDGTRLSIL.

This clone was seen only a few times. This chain connects TRBV9 to TRBJ2-1; D ambiguous. CDR1 and CDR2 from the germline V gene are SGDLS and YYNGEE. This CDR3 has 14 amino acids. V was trimmed by 0 bases and J by 7 bases, leaving 11 bases between them. The CDR3 is CASSVGPSLNEQFF. CDR3 DNA: TGTGCCAGCAGCGTAGGTCCTTCCCTGAATGAGCAGTTCTTC.

The table lists this clone with a few counts. The CDR3: CASPNARGQGGYTF. CDR3 in DNA: TGTGCCAGCCCAAACGCCAGAGGACAGGGCGGCTACACCTTC. V is TRBV13 and J is TRBJ1-2; 8 bases map to TRBD1. From germline, CDR1 is PRHDT and CDR2 FYEKMQ (reference sequence). The V and J ends lost 8 bases and 8 bases, in that order; junction bases with no gene match: 13. This CDR3 comprises 14 residues.

This clone was counted once. The chain has TRBV27 and TRBJ2-7, with a weak D call TRBD1 (6 bases). CDR1 and CDR2 (germline): MNHEY, SMNVEV (reference sequence). The CDR3 length is 13 residues. Deletions cut 2 bases from V and 2 bases from J, with 7 bases between. The CDR3 coding sequence is TGTGCCAGCAGTTTAGACAGGACCTACGAGCAGTACTTC. It yields the protein CASSLDRTYEQYF.

The CDR3 loop reads CASSFGGAGTEAFF. CDR3 DNA sequence: TGTGCCAGCAGTTTCGGGGGAGCCGGGACTGAAGCTTTCTTT. V and J are TRBV6-5 and TRBJ1-1, with D possibly matching TRBD1 (5 bases). This CDR3 comprises 14 residues. With 4 bases removed from V and 5 bases from J, the gap between germline ends came to 14 bases. Germline loops: CDR1 MNHEY, CDR2 SVGAGI.

The chain links TRBV7-9 to TRBJ2-5; maybe TRBD1 (7 bases). The CDR3 is made up of 16 amino acids. Trimming stripped 3 bases from V and 2 bases from J, with 16 bases between. CDR1 and CDR2 (germline): SEHNR, FQNEAQ (reference sequence). CDR3 region: CASSFYRGDRQETQYF. Written as DNA, the CDR3 is TGTGCCAGCAGCTTTTATAGGGGGGACAGACAAGAGACCCAGTACTTC.

This clone was seen just once. The chain combines TRBV28 with TRBJ1-5; D gene unclear. The CDR3 loop spans 12 amino acids. Trimming took 10 bases from V and 0 from J, leaving 7 bases between them. Germline-derived CDR1 and CDR2 are MDHEN and SYDVKM. CDR3 sequence (DNA): TGTGCCACCTCAGATAGCAATCAGCCCCAGCATTTT. Translation gives CATSDSNQPQHF.